A selection of T cell receptor beta chains follows, all from one sample in a study of post-analysis software for immune sequencing data. TCRdb re-called the PCR reads through MiXCR, storing one row per CDR3 protein. The data show roughly 570,000 distinct CDR3 sequences, approximately 34% seen once. Specimen: blood. The source is a girl younger than 18 with multiple sclerosis. Both conserved end residues are part of each CDR3. The order of the fields is CDR3 length, clone size, V gene, J gene, D gene, CDR3 protein, CDR3 DNA. The D gene is left open where the match is weak. Size is stated for part of the rows, as once, few or many counts, or as a class when the clone is expanded.

len: 12; abundance: NA; v_gene: TRBV14; j_gene: TRBJ2-5; d_gene: NA; CDR3aa: CASSQTRPTQYF; CDR3nt: TGTGCCAGCAGCCAAACTCGACCGACCCAGTACTTC
len: 15; abundance: NA; v_gene: TRBV5-4; j_gene: TRBJ1-1; d_gene: TRBD1; CDR3aa: CASSGGQLMNTEAFF; CDR3nt: TGTGCCAGCAGCGGGGGACAGCTAATGAACACTGAAGCTTTCTTT
len: 16; abundance: few; v_gene: TRBV5-1; j_gene: TRBJ2-5; d_gene: NA; CDR3aa: CASSLSLLQPQETQYF; CDR3nt: TGCGCCAGCAGCTTGTCTTTGCTTCAGCCGCAGGAGACCCAGTACTTC
len: 18; abundance: few; v_gene: TRBV5-1; j_gene: TRBJ2-5; d_gene: TRBD1; CDR3aa: CASSPWSEDRGFLETQYF; CDR3nt: TGCGCCAGCAGCCCTTGGTCCGAGGACAGGGGTTTCTTGGAGACCCAGTACTTC
len: 16; abundance: NA; v_gene: TRBV10-3; j_gene: TRBJ2-1; d_gene: TRBD2; CDR3aa: CAISDPAGGVYNEQFF; CDR3nt: TGTGCCATCAGCGACCCAGCGGGGGGGGTCTACAATGAGCAGTTCTTC
len: 14; abundance: NA; v_gene: TRBV9; j_gene: TRBJ2-7; d_gene: TRBD1; CDR3aa: CASSVDAGGYEQYF; CDR3nt: TGTGCCAGCAGCGTAGACGCAGGGGGTTACGAGCAGTACTTC
len: 14; abundance: NA; v_gene: TRBV10-2; j_gene: TRBJ2-5; d_gene: TRBD1; CDR3aa: CASRALTGMETQYF; CDR3nt: TGCGCCAGCAGGGCCTTGACAGGGATGGAGACCCAGTACTTC
len: 13; abundance: NA; v_gene: TRBV7-2; j_gene: TRBJ2-3; d_gene: NA; CDR3aa: CASSFIHQDTQYF; CDR3nt: TGTGCCAGCAGCTTCATCCATCAAGATACGCAGTATTTT
len: 13; abundance: few; v_gene: TRBV12-3/TRBV12-4; j_gene: TRBJ1-3; d_gene: NA; CDR3aa: CASSSDASLAIYF; CDR3nt: TGTGCCAGCAGTTCAGACGCATCTCTAGCCATATATTTT
len: 15; abundance: NA; v_gene: TRBV7-6; j_gene: TRBJ1-6; d_gene: NA; CDR3aa: CASSSGTSNNSPLHF; CDR3nt: TGTGCCAGCAGCTCCGGGACATCTAATAATTCACCCCTCCACTTT
len: 15; abundance: many; v_gene: TRBV27; j_gene: TRBJ1-1; d_gene: TRBD1; CDR3aa: CASSPGQGMNTEAFF; CDR3nt: TGTGCCAGCAGTCCTGGACAGGGGATGAACACTGAAGCTTTCTTT
len: 14; abundance: NA; v_gene: TRBV6-5; j_gene: TRBJ1-2; d_gene: NA; CDR3aa: CATTVGPYGYGYTF; CDR3nt: TGTGCCACTACTGTGGGTCCCTATGGCTATGGCTACACCTTC
len: 17; abundance: few; v_gene: TRBV24-1; j_gene: TRBJ2-3; d_gene: NA; CDR3aa: CATSDPLSGKSTDTQYF; CDR3nt: TGTGCCACCAGTGATCCCCTCTCGGGCAAATCCACAGATACGCAGTATTTT
len: 14; abundance: NA; v_gene: TRBV12-3/TRBV12-4; j_gene: TRBJ1-3; d_gene: NA; CDR3aa: CASSVRTAGNTIYF; CDR3nt: TGTGCCAGCAGTGTGAGGACAGCTGGAAACACCATATATTTT
len: 13; abundance: few; v_gene: TRBV28; j_gene: TRBJ1-2; d_gene: NA; CDR3aa: CASSLESYYGYTF; CDR3nt: TGTGCCAGCAGTTTGGAGTCCTACTATGGCTACACCTTC
len: 16; abundance: few; v_gene: TRBV3-1; j_gene: TRBJ2-5; d_gene: TRBD2; CDR3aa: CASSQDPAGKQETQYF; CDR3nt: TGTGCCAGCAGCCAAGATCCAGCGGGGAAACAAGAGACCCAGTACTTC
len: 12; abundance: NA; v_gene: TRBV20-1; j_gene: TRBJ2-1; d_gene: NA; CDR3aa: CSASSSYNEQFF; CDR3nt: TGCAGTGCTAGCAGTTCCTACAATGAGCAGTTCTTC
len: 16; abundance: few; v_gene: TRBV6-6; j_gene: TRBJ2-5; d_gene: TRBD2; CDR3aa: CASSARLAGGQETQYF; CDR3nt: TGTGCCAGCAGTGCTCGACTAGCGGGGGGCCAAGAGACCCAGTACTTC
len: 14; abundance: NA; v_gene: TRBV6-1; j_gene: TRBJ1-6; d_gene: NA; CDR3aa: CASSIDSRISPLHF; CDR3nt: TGTGCCAGCAGCATAGACAGCCGGATTTCACCCCTCCACTTT
len: 13; abundance: NA; v_gene: TRBV12-3/TRBV12-4; j_gene: TRBJ1-1; d_gene: TRBD1; CDR3aa: CASRQQGAYEAFF; CDR3nt: TGTGCCAGCAGACAACAGGGGGCATACGAAGCTTTCTTT
len: 15; abundance: NA; v_gene: TRBV5-1; j_gene: TRBJ2-2; d_gene: NA; CDR3aa: CASSPFGTNTGELFF; CDR3nt: TGCGCCAGCAGCCCCTTCGGCACGAACACCGGGGAGCTGTTTTTT
len: 12; abundance: NA; v_gene: TRBV5-1; j_gene: TRBJ2-3; d_gene: NA; CDR3aa: CASSENGDTQYF; CDR3nt: TGCGCCAGCAGCGAGAACGGGGATACGCAGTATTTT
len: 14; abundance: NA; v_gene: TRBV20-1; j_gene: TRBJ2-5; d_gene: TRBD2; CDR3aa: CSARDLAGGETQYF; CDR3nt: TGCAGTGCTAGAGACCTAGCGGGGGGGGAGACCCAGTACTTC
len: 14; abundance: NA; v_gene: TRBV5-1; j_gene: TRBJ2-3; d_gene: NA; CDR3aa: CASSSYLVTNTQYF; CDR3nt: TGCGCCAGCAGCTCGTATTTGGTGACAAATACGCAGTATTTT
len: 18; abundance: once; v_gene: TRBV7-9; j_gene: TRBJ1-2; d_gene: NA; CDR3aa: CASSWNRDTQNLLYGYTF; CDR3nt: TGTGCCAGCAGCTGGAACCGGGACACTCAGAACCTCCTTTATGGCTACACCTTC
len: 15; abundance: NA; v_gene: TRBV20-1; j_gene: TRBJ2-1; d_gene: TRBD2; CDR3aa: CSAPYPGLALDEQFF; CDR3nt: TGCAGTGCTCCTTACCCGGGACTAGCGCTGGATGAGCAGTTCTTC
len: 16; abundance: NA; v_gene: TRBV5-6; j_gene: TRBJ2-2; d_gene: NA; CDR3aa: CASSLAMGRKAGELFF; CDR3nt: TGTGCCAGCAGCTTGGCCATGGGGAGAAAGGCCGGGGAGCTGTTTTTT
len: 15; abundance: NA; v_gene: TRBV3-1; j_gene: TRBJ2-1; d_gene: TRBD1; CDR3aa: CASSHSTGGWGEQFF; CDR3nt: TGTGCCAGCAGCCACTCGACAGGGGGTTGGGGTGAGCAGTTCTTC
len: 14; abundance: few; v_gene: TRBV7-8; j_gene: TRBJ2-1; d_gene: NA; CDR3aa: CASSLEGRRREQFF; CDR3nt: TGTGCCAGCAGCTTAGAGGGCCGGCGGAGGGAGCAGTTCTTC
len: 16; abundance: few; v_gene: TRBV15; j_gene: TRBJ2-7; d_gene: TRBD1; CDR3aa: CATSRDPVRTGDEQYF; CDR3nt: TGTGCCACCAGCAGAGATCCCGTAAGGACAGGGGACGAGCAGTACTTC
len: 15; abundance: NA; v_gene: TRBV12-3/TRBV12-4; j_gene: TRBJ1-2; d_gene: NA; CDR3aa: CASSLHTIANYGYTF; CDR3nt: TGTGCCAGCAGTCTACACACGATAGCTAACTATGGCTACACCTTC
len: 16; abundance: NA; v_gene: TRBV6-1; j_gene: TRBJ2-7; d_gene: NA; CDR3aa: CASSVPLGHLYYEQYF; CDR3nt: TGTGCCAGCAGTGTCCCCCTAGGACATCTTTACTACGAGCAGTACTTC
len: 13; abundance: NA; v_gene: TRBV6-1; j_gene: TRBJ2-3; d_gene: NA; CDR3aa: CASSEGIDNTQYF; CDR3nt: TGTGCCAGCAGTGAAGGGATCGACAACACGCAGTATTTT
len: 14; abundance: few; v_gene: TRBV20-1; j_gene: TRBJ2-5; d_gene: NA; CDR3aa: CSAGVGGNQETQYF; CDR3nt: TGCAGTGCTGGGGTGGGGGGCAACCAAGAGACCCAGTACTTC
len: 12; abundance: NA; v_gene: TRBV6-1; j_gene: TRBJ1-2; d_gene: NA; CDR3aa: CASSDGVYGYTF; CDR3nt: TGTGCCAGCAGTGACGGCGTCTATGGCTACACCTTC
len: 14; abundance: few; v_gene: TRBV5-1; j_gene: TRBJ2-5; d_gene: NA; CDR3aa: CASSWGPVQETQYF; CDR3nt: TGCGCCAGCAGCTGGGGACCTGTACAAGAGACCCAGTACTTC
len: 12; abundance: NA; v_gene: TRBV7-9; j_gene: TRBJ1-1; d_gene: NA; CDR3aa: CASNHLDTEAFF; CDR3nt: TGTGCCAGCAACCATCTGGACACTGAAGCTTTCTTT
len: 18; abundance: NA; v_gene: TRBV7-9; j_gene: TRBJ1-4; d_gene: TRBD1; CDR3aa: CASSSLTARGEENEKLFF; CDR3nt: TGTGCCAGCAGCTCCTTAACGGCCAGGGGGGAGGAGAATGAAAAACTGTTTTTT
len: 18; abundance: NA; v_gene: TRBV5-1; j_gene: TRBJ2-7; d_gene: NA; CDR3aa: CASSLWHGQGTISYEQYF; CDR3nt: TGCGCCAGCAGCTTGTGGCATGGGCAGGGGACGATCTCCTACGAGCAGTACTTC
len: 17; abundance: few; v_gene: TRBV3-1; j_gene: TRBJ2-1; d_gene: TRBD2; CDR3aa: CASSQDPSSGAHNEQFF; CDR3nt: TGTGCCAGCAGCCAAGATCCATCTAGCGGGGCCCACAATGAGCAGTTCTTC
len: 13; abundance: NA; v_gene: TRBV5-1; j_gene: TRBJ2-7; d_gene: NA; CDR3aa: CASSYDGDNEQYF; CDR3nt: TGCGCCAGCAGTTACGACGGTGACAATGAGCAGTACTTC
len: 12; abundance: NA; v_gene: TRBV5-1; j_gene: TRBJ2-1; d_gene: TRBD2; CDR3aa: CASSWREGEQFF; CDR3nt: TGCGCCAGCAGCTGGCGGGAGGGTGAGCAGTTCTTC
len: 11; abundance: NA; v_gene: TRBV12-3/TRBV12-4; j_gene: TRBJ1-1; d_gene: NA; CDR3aa: CASSLLAEAFF; CDR3nt: TGTGCCAGCAGTTTATTAGCTGAAGCTTTCTTT
len: 14; abundance: NA; v_gene: TRBV20-1; j_gene: TRBJ1-1; d_gene: NA; CDR3aa: CSANRVERFTEAFF; CDR3nt: TGCAGTGCTAATAGGGTTGAACGGTTCACTGAAGCTTTCTTT
len: 17; abundance: NA; v_gene: TRBV6-5; j_gene: TRBJ2-3; d_gene: TRBD2; CDR3aa: CASSYSVTGGPADTQYF; CDR3nt: TGTGCCAGCAGTTACTCAGTAACGGGGGGGCCCGCAGATACGCAGTATTTT
len: 16; abundance: few; v_gene: TRBV7-3; j_gene: TRBJ2-3; d_gene: NA; CDR3aa: CASSQGPPDVTDTQYF; CDR3nt: TGTGCCAGCAGCCAAGGGCCCCCGGATGTGACAGATACGCAGTATTTT
len: 14; abundance: NA; v_gene: TRBV29-1; j_gene: TRBJ2-3; d_gene: NA; CDR3aa: CSVDRGAASDTQYF; CDR3nt: TGCAGCGTTGATCGGGGGGCTGCGTCAGATACGCAGTATTTT
len: 19; abundance: NA; v_gene: TRBV18; j_gene: TRBJ2-1; d_gene: NA; CDR3aa: CASSPDSFRDGGRYNEQFF; CDR3nt: TGTGCCAGCTCACCCGATTCCTTTAGGGACGGGGGAAGGTACAATGAGCAGTTCTTC
len: 14; abundance: NA; v_gene: TRBV18; j_gene: TRBJ1-2; d_gene: NA; CDR3aa: CASSRQGGGNGYTF; CDR3nt: TGTGCCAGCTCGAGACAAGGAGGAGGTAATGGCTACACCTTC
len: 15; abundance: few; v_gene: TRBV7-9; j_gene: TRBJ1-2; d_gene: TRBD1; CDR3aa: CASTIEQGAFYGYTF; CDR3nt: TGTGCCAGCACCATCGAACAGGGGGCCTTCTATGGCTACACCTTC
len: 13; abundance: few; v_gene: TRBV28; j_gene: TRBJ2-3; d_gene: NA; CDR3aa: CAGSRQTLDTQYF; CDR3nt: TGTGCCGGGAGTCGACAGACCCTCGATACGCAGTATTTT